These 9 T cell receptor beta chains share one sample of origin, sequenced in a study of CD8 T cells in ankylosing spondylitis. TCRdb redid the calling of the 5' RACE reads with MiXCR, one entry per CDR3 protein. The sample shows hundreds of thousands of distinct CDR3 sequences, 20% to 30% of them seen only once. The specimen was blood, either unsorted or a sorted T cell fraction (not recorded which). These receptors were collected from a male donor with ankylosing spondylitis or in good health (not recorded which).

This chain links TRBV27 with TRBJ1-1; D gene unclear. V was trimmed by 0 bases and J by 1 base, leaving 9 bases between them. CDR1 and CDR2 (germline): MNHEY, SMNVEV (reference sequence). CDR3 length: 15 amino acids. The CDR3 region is CASSLSGVANTEAFF. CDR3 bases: TGTGCCAGCAGTTTATCCGGGGTAGCGAACACTGAAGCTTTCTTT.

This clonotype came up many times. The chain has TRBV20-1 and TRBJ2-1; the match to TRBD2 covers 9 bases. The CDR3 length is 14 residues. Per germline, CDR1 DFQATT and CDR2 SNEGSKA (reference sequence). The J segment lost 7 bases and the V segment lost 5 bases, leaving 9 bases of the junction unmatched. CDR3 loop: CSAYGGLAGNEQFF. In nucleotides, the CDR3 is TGCAGTGCTTACGGTGGGCTAGCGGGAAATGAGCAGTTCTTC.

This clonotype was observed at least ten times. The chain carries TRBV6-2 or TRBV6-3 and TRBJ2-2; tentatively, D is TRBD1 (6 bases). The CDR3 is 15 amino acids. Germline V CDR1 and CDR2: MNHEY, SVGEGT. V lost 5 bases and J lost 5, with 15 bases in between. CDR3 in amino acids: CASSGRDTWTGELFF. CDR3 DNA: TGTGCCAGCAGTGGACGGGACACCTGGACCGGGGAGCTGTTTTTT.

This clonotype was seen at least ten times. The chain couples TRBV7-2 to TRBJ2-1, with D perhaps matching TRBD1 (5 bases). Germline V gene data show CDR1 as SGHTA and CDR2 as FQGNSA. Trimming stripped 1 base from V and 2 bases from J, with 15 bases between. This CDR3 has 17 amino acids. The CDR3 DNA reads TGTGCCAGCAGCTTAGTCAGGGCCAGGGCACCCTACAATGAGCAGTTCTTC. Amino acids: CASSLVRARAPYNEQFF.

CDR3 sequence (DNA): TGTGCCAGCAGCTTTACAGGGGGGATTCAAGAGACCCAGTACTTC. Encoded protein: CASSFTGGIQETQYF. The genes are TRBV5-5 and TRBJ2-5; 8 bases are a match to TRBD1. Per the germline V gene, CDR1 is SGHKS and CDR2 is YYEKEE (reference sequence). V shed 2 bases, J shed 2 bases, and the junction held 5 bases outside the gene matches. The CDR3 sequence is 15 residues long.

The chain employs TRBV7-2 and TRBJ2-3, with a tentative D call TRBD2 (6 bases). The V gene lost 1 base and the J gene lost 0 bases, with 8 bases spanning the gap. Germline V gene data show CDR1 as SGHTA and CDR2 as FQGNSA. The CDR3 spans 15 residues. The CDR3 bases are TGTGCCAGCAGCTTAGTTGGGACTAGCACAGATACGCAGTATTTT. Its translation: CASSLVGTSTDTQYF.

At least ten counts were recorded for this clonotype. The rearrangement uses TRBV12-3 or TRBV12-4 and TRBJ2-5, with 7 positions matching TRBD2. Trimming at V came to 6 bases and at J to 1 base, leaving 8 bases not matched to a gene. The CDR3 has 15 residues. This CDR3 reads CASSTLSGGQETQYF. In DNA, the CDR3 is TGTGCCAGCAGCACACTATCGGGGGGCCAAGAGACCCAGTACTTC.

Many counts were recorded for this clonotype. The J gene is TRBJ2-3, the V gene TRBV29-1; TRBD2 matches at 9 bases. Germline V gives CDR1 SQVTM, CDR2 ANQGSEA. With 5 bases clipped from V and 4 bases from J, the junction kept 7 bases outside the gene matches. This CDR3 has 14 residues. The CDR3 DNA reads TGCAGCGTTATCCTAGCGGGGTGGGCAGATACGCAGTATTTT. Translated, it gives CSVILAGWADTQYF.

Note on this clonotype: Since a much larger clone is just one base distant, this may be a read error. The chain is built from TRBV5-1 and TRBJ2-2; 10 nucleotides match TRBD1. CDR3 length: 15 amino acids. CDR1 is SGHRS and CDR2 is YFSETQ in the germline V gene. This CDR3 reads CTSSSGQGFPGELFF. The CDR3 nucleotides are TGCACCAGCAGCTCGGGACAGGGGTTCCCCGGGGAGCTGTTTTTT.